Here is one T cell receptor beta chain with its context. This entry is derived from a study of blood T cell repertoires in COVID-19. Across the whole study: COVID-19 samples collected from the United States, Italy and Spain covered acute and convalescent phases. Sample material is recorded as cDNA or gDNA derived from T cells, B-cell-depleted T cells, or PBMCs.

Authors' processing steps: Cell counts per sample came from amplifying reference gene primers. Assay used: immunoSEQ multiplex PCR; TCRdb lists only in-frame clones, some missing. That table furnishes V, J and clone size, whereas the DNA furnished D and trimming. The sample records around 110,000 clones, approximately 78% being singletons. The sequenced sample consisted of peripheral blood. The clonotype originates from a man in his 70s with acute or convalescent COVID-19.

The CDR3 sequence is CASRQAGSFNTEAFF. CDR3 coding DNA: TGTGCCAGCAGACAGGCGGGAAGCTTCAACACTGAAGCTTTCTTT. The chain uses TRBV6-5 and TRBJ1-1; tentatively, D is TRBD1 (5 bases). The CDR3 is made up of 15 amino acids. V gave up 6 bases and J gave up 2 bases, with 16 bases separating them. The germline V gene encodes CDR1 MNHEY and CDR2 SVGAGI.